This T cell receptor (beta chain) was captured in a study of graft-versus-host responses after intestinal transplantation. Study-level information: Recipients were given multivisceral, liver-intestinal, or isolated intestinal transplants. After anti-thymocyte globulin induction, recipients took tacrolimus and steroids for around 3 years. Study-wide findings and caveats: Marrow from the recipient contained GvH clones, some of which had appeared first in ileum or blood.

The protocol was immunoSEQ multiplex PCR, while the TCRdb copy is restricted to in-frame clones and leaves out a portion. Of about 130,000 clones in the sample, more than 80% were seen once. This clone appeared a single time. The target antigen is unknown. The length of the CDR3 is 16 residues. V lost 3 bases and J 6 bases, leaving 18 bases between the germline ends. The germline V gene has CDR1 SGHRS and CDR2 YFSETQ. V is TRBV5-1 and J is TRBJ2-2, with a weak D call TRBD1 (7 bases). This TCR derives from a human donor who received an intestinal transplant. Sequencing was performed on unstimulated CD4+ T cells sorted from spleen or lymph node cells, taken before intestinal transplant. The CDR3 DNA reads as TGCGCCAGCAGCTCCCGTGGAGGGGGCGAGGCCGGGGAGCTGTTTTTT. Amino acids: CASSSRGGGEAGELFF.